Each of the 24 T cell receptor beta chains below was sequenced from the same sample in a study of T cell responses to AZD1222 COVID-19 vaccine. Sequencing was performed with immunoSEQ multiplex PCR; in TCRdb, only in-frame clones are kept and a portion is missing. The table has about 39,000 clones, approximately 88% seen once. The sequenced sample was peripheral blood, obtained 28 days after the second dose of the MenACWY control vaccine. The receptor set was obtained from an adult who received the MenACWY meningococcal vaccine as a control.

V and J are TRBV5-1 and TRBJ2-2; the match to TRBD1 covers 8 bases. This CDR3 has 18 amino acids. The germline gives CDR1 SGHRS, CDR2 YFSETQ. V lost 0 bases, J lost 7 bases, and 14 bases stayed unmatched. The CDR3, as DNA: TGCGCCAGCAGCTTGGGGTCCGGGACAGGATTATTCGGCGGGGAGCTGTTTTTT. This sequence encodes CASSLGSGTGLFGGELFF.

The chain recombines TRBV5-1 with TRBJ2-5; possible D gene TRBD2, 5 bases. V dropped 5 bases and J dropped 5 bases, with 7 bases sitting between them. The CDR3 loop spans 11 amino acids. Germline V gene data show CDR1 as SGHRS and CDR2 as YFSETQ. CDR3 protein: CASSTGETQYF. The CDR3 coding sequence is TGCGCCAGCAGTACGGGGGAGACCCAGTACTTC.

The DNA for the CDR3 is TGCAGCGTTGAAGACGCGGGGGGAGCCAAAAACATTCAGTACTTC. Protein sequence: CSVEDAGGAKNIQYF. This chain joins TRBV29-1 and TRBJ2-4; 8 bases are shared with TRBD2. With V trimmed by 0 bases and J by 0 bases, 1 base remained unmatched. Germline V gives CDR1 SQVTM, CDR2 ANQGSEA. The CDR3 is 15 amino acids.

V and J are TRBV4-1 and TRBJ2-3; either TRBD1 or TRBD2 may fit D (5 bases each). The CDR3 totals 15 residues. V was trimmed by 4 bases and J by 6 bases, leaving 17 bases between them. Per germline, CDR1 MGHRA and CDR2 YSYEKL. CDR3 DNA sequence: TGCGCCAGCAGCCGGGCCCCGGGACGGGGCGATACGCAGTATTTT. Protein: CASSRAPGRGDTQYF.

V usage is TRBV24-1 and J usage is TRBJ2-5; 7 positions agree with TRBD2. The germline CDR1 and CDR2 sequences are KGHDR and SFDVKD. V gave up 5 bases and J gave up 0 bases; unmatched junction bases: 11. The CDR3 spans 17 residues. CDR3 loop: CATSGQGLGRYQETQYF. The CDR3 DNA follows: TGTGCCACCAGTGGTCAAGGACTAGGGAGGTACCAAGAGACCCAGTACTTC.

With regard to this clone: Sequence at one end of the junction differs from germline and may be a read error. The CDR3 DNA reads as TGTGCTAGCAGCCCACCCGGTGGGGCCAGGCCTTACACTGAAGCTTTCTTT. Amino acids: CASSPPGGARPYTEAFF. The V gene is TRBV7-7, the J gene TRBJ1-1; TRBD1 might be the D (5 bases). CDR1 and CDR2 from the germline V gene are SSHAT and FNYEAQ (reference sequence). The CDR3 is made up of 17 amino acids. The whole variable domain, filled in from reference TRBV7-7 and TRBJ1-1, reads GAGVSQSPRYKVTKRGQDVTLRCDPISSHATLYWYQQALGQGPEFLTYFNYEAQPDKSGLPSDRFSAERPEGSISTLTIQRTEQRDSAMYRCASSPPGGARPYTEAFFGQGTRLTVV.

This chain uses TRBV19 with TRBJ1-5; a possible D gene is TRBD1 (5 bases). The CDR3 loop spans 13 amino acids. V was shortened by 7 bases and J by 4 bases, with 11 bases between the two germline ends. Germline loops: CDR1 LNHDA, CDR2 SQIVND (reference sequence). This CDR3 reads CASNPGRNQPQHF. The CDR3 nucleotides are TGTGCCAGTAATCCGGGACGGAATCAGCCCCAGCATTTT. The entire variable domain, with the rest obtained from reference TRBV19 and TRBJ1-5, is as follows: DGGITQSPKYLFRKEGQNVTLSCEQNLNHDAMYWYRQDPGQGLRLIYYSQIVNDFQKGDIAEGYSVSREKKESFPLTVTSAQKNPTAFYLCASNPGRNQPQHFGDGTRLSIL.

The V and J genes are TRBV6-5 and TRBJ2-6; no definite D call. The V and J ends lost 2 bases and 6 bases respectively, with 11 bases between them. Germline V gene sequence: CDR1 MNHEY, CDR2 SVGAGI. The CDR3 runs 15 residues. This chain's CDR3 is CASSYTLAAANVLTF. The CDR3 bases are TGTGCCAGCAGTTACACCCTTGCGGCGGCCAACGTCCTGACTTTC.

This clone turned up a few times. This sequence joins TRBV28 and TRBJ1-5, with 7 nucleotides matching TRBD1. This CDR3 has 15 amino acids. Per the germline V gene, CDR1 is MDHEN and CDR2 is SYDVKM. Germline trimming cut 5 bases from V and 4 bases from J; bases unmatched to any gene: 8. CDR3 loop: CASSVRSGGNQPQHF. Written as DNA, the CDR3 is TGTGCCAGCAGTGTCCGTTCAGGGGGGAATCAGCCCCAGCATTTT. Full variable domain (outside the CDR3, taken from reference TRBV28 and TRBJ1-5): DVKVTQSSRYLVKRTGEKVFLECVQDMDHENMFWYRQDPGLGLRLIYFSYDVKMKEKGDIPEGYSVSREKKERFSLILESASTNQTSMYLCASSVRSGGNQPQHFGDGTRLSIL.

This chain links TRBV2 with TRBJ2-7, with D tentatively TRBD1 (5 bases). V lost 6 bases to trimming and J lost 5 bases, with 14 bases between them. The CDR3 totals 13 residues. Germline CDR1 SNHLY, CDR2 FYNNEI. The CDR3 loop reads CASRMDIFHEQYF. In DNA form, the CDR3 reads TGTGCCAGCAGGATGGACATATTCCACGAGCAGTACTTC.

CDR3 sequence (DNA): TGTGCCATCAGTGACTCCAGCGGGAGCACAGATACGCAGTATTTT. Translating gives CAISDSSGSTDTQYF. The chain uses TRBV10-3 and TRBJ2-3; the D gene is possibly TRBD2 (6 bases). The CDR3 runs 15 residues. Trimming took 3 bases from V and 0 from J, leaving 10 bases between them. Looked up from germline, CDR1 is ENHRY and CDR2 is SYGVKD.

The gene calls are TRBV6-5 and TRBJ1-5; 9 bases line up with TRBD1. CDR1 is MNHEY and CDR2 is SVGAGI in the germline V gene. V was pared by 10 bases and J by 9 bases, with 13 bases of the junction left unmatched. The CDR3 is 14 amino acids. The CDR3 nucleotides read TGTGCCATTCCATGGGACAGGGCTCCTCCGCCCCAGCATTTT. Translation: CAIPWDRAPPPQHF.

The gene calls are TRBV28 and TRBJ2-2; TRBD2 agrees at 8 bases. The CDR3 is 16 residues long. CDR1 is MDHEN, CDR2 SYDVKM, per germline. Unmatched junction bases numbered 10, after V lost 6 bases and J lost 4 bases. CDR3 amino acids: CASSPGTRRFTGELFF. CDR3 bases: TGTGCCAGCAGCCCGGGGACTAGGCGCTTCACCGGGGAGCTGTTTTTT.

This chain connects TRBV5-5 to TRBJ1-2, with D hard to call. Trimming cost V 7 bases and J 0 bases, with 16 bases left between them. CDR3 length equals 15 residues. The germline V gene has CDR1 SGHKS and CDR2 YYEKEE (reference sequence). The CDR3 DNA reads TGTGCCAGCGGGCCGGTATGGCCTGCTAACTATGGCTACACCTTC. Translation gives CASGPVWPANYGYTF.

CDR3 in amino acids: CASSKVVLPAAAQLFF. CDR3 nucleotides: TGTGCCAGCAGCAAAGTGGTCCTTCCGGCAGCGGCGCAGCTGTTTTTT. This chain joins TRBV21-1 and TRBJ2-2; the listed D gene, TRBD2, was not tested against the DNA. TRBV21-1 is listed as a pseudogene. The CDR3 extends over 16 amino acids.

This CDR3 is CASSFRGLAYSSYNEQFF. The CDR3 coding sequence is TGTGCCAGCAGCTTTCGGGGACTAGCGTACAGCTCCTACAATGAGCAGTTCTTC. The chain joins TRBV11-2 to TRBJ2-1; 10 bases fit TRBD2. Germline V gene lookup returns CDR1 SGHAT and CDR2 FQNNGV. This CDR3 region has 18 residues. With V trimmed by 3 bases and J by 0 bases, 8 bases remained unmatched.

The V call is TRBV6-2 or TRBV6-3, the J call TRBJ2-1, with 13 bases identical to TRBD2. CDR1 and CDR2 (germline): MNHEY, SVGEGT. V shed 2 bases and J 8 bases; nucleotides not matched to a gene: 9. The CDR3 loop spans 17 amino acids. CDR3 in amino acids: CASSYLGLAGERDEQFF. The CDR3 DNA follows: TGTGCCAGCAGTTACCTAGGACTAGCGGGAGAGCGTGATGAGCAGTTCTTC.

This sequence joins TRBV28 and TRBJ2-1; the match to TRBD2 covers 9 bases. The germline CDR1 and CDR2 sequences are MDHEN and SYDVKM. V trimming: 2 bases; J trimming: 15 bases; junction bases outside the gene matches: 5. The CDR3 extends over 12 amino acids. The CDR3, as DNA: TGTGCCAGCAGTTTAATTGGGACTAGCTGGTTCTTC. Translation: CASSLIGTSWFF.

The chain combines TRBV6-4 with TRBJ2-1; the D call may be TRBD1 or TRBD2 (5 bases each). The V end was cut by 5 bases, the J end by 5 bases, with 10 bases between. Germline V lookup: CDR1 MRHNA, CDR2 SNTAGT. The CDR3 is 13 residues long. The CDR3 is CASSPGTNNEQFF. The CDR3, as DNA: TGTGCCAGCAGTCCCGGGACCAACAATGAGCAGTTCTTC.

The chain uses TRBV7-2 and TRBJ1-4; D uncertain. The CDR3 is made up of 15 amino acids. V lost 3 bases to trimming and J lost 1 base, with 9 bases between them. Germline values: CDR1 SGHTA, CDR2 FQGNSA. CDR3 nucleotide sequence: TGTGCCAGCAGCTTGACCCGGCTAACTAATGAAAAACTGTTTTTT. Its translation is CASSLTRLTNEKLFF.

The genes are TRBV30 and TRBJ2-1, with no clear D. Germline V CDR1 and CDR2: GTSNPN, SVGIG (reference sequence). This CDR3 is built from 14 residues. Trimming removed 4 bases at V and 5 bases at J, with 15 bases between. Here the CDR3 DNA reads TGTGCCTGGATCCCGTGGGAACGCAACAATGAGCAGTTCTTC. Translated: CAWIPWERNNEQFF. Together with reference TRBV30 and TRBJ2-1, the CDR3 gives the full variable domain: SQTIHQWPATLVQPVGSPLSLECTVEGTSNPNLYWYRQAAGRGLQLLFYSVGIGQISSEVPQNLSASRPQDRQFILSSKKLLLSDSGFYLCAWIPWERNNEQFFGPGTRLTVL.

V is TRBV6-5 and J is TRBJ1-4; 7 bases are shared with TRBD1. The length of the CDR3 is 15 residues. The ends lost 0 bases at V and 5 bases at J; junction bases unmatched: 3. Germline V gene lookup returns CDR1 MNHEY and CDR2 SVGAGI. The DNA for the CDR3 is TGTGCCAGCAGTTACTCCGGGACAGTGAATGAAAAACTGTTTTTT. This codes for CASSYSGTVNEKLFF.

The rearrangement uses TRBV2 and TRBJ1-1; D is perhaps TRBD1 (6 bases). Germline CDR1 SNHLY, CDR2 FYNNEI. Deletions cut 5 bases from V and 4 bases from J, with 14 bases between. This CDR3 comprises 14 residues. Here the CDR3 reads CASSTQGSATEAFF. CDR3 sequence (DNA): TGTGCCAGCAGTACCCAGGGGAGTGCCACTGAAGCTTTCTTT.

CDR3 DNA: TGCGCCAGCAGCCAGGAGCCCGGACAGGGGGCTTACGAGCAGTACTTC. Amino acids: CASSQEPGQGAYEQYF. The chain uses TRBV5-1 and TRBJ2-7, with 11 bases identical to TRBD1. From germline, CDR1 is SGHRS and CDR2 YFSETQ. The V and J ends lost 4 bases and 4 bases, in that order; junction bases with no gene match: 10. This CDR3 has 16 amino acids. Looking up the rest from reference TRBV5-1 and TRBJ2-7 gives the full variable domain: KAGVTQTPRYLIKTRGQQVTLSCSPISGHRSVSWYQQTPGQGLQFLFEYFSETQRNKGNFPGRFSGRQFSNSRSEMNVSTLELGDSALYLCASSQEPGQGAYEQYFGPGTRLTVT.